The 20 T cell receptor beta chains presented below share a single source sample, sequenced in a study of radiotherapy plus CTLA-4 blockade in lung cancer. Data came from immunoSEQ multiplex PCR; TCRdb stores just in-frame clones and leaves some out. Found here are about 97,000 clones, about 70% of them singletons; the top ten hold 2.8%. Sequencing used peripheral blood, obtained from a patient treated with radiotherapy plus ipilimumab. These receptors were taken from a human donor with non-small cell lung cancer who had a partial response to radiotherapy plus ipilimumab. Some clones in this sample may be carry-over from other donors' samples.

The chain combines TRBV5-1 with TRBJ2-7; 10 nucleotides line up with TRBD2. The CDR3 extends over 14 amino acids. Germline trimming cut 6 bases from V and 6 bases from J; bases unmatched to any gene: 9. CDR1 is SGHRS, CDR2 YFSETQ, per germline. The CDR3 reads CASTIAGGASEQYF. CDR3 nucleotide sequence: TGCGCCAGCACAATAGCGGGGGGCGCGTCCGAGCAGTACTTC.

The V call is TRBV2, the J call TRBJ1-2, with D possibly TRBD1 on 6 matching bases. Germline assignment: CDR1 SNHLY and CDR2 FYNNEI. Between the trimmed V and J ends, which lost 8 bases and 4 bases, there was a span of 11 bases. This CDR3 has 12 amino acids. Written as DNA, the CDR3 is TGTGCCAGCCAACTACAGGGCTATGGCTACACCTTC. This encodes CASQLQGYGYTF.

This clone was detected a few times. The J gene is TRBJ2-2, the V gene TRBV4-2; TRBD2 matches at 7 bases. Per the germline V gene, CDR1 is LGHNA and CDR2 is YNFKEQ. V trimming: 0 bases; J trimming: 0 bases; junction bases outside the gene matches: 7. The CDR3 totals 18 residues. CDR3 residues: CASSQDVAGRTNTGELFF. The CDR3 DNA reads TGTGCCAGCAGCCAAGATGTGGCCGGGAGGACGAACACCGGGGAGCTGTTTTTT.

V usage is TRBV2 and J usage is TRBJ2-5; possible D gene TRBD2, 7 bases. With 0 bases removed from V and 5 bases from J, the gap between germline ends came to 22 bases. The CDR3 runs to 18 residues. Germline V gives CDR1 SNHLY, CDR2 FYNNEI. CDR3 amino acids: CASSEALPAGAYGETQYF. CDR3 bases: TGTGCCAGCAGTGAAGCGCTTCCCGCGGGGGCGTACGGGGAGACCCAGTACTTC.

This clone came up a few times. This chain uses TRBV7-3 with TRBJ1-1; no firm D call. CDR1 and CDR2 (germline): SGHTA, FQGTGA. The CDR3 spans 13 residues. V lost 5 bases to trimming and J lost 1 base, with 8 bases between them. The CDR3 DNA reads as TGTGCCAGCAGCCCCTTTTCGAACACTGAAGCTTTCTTT. Translated: CASSPFSNTEAFF. The complete variable domain, with remaining parts taken from reference TRBV7-3 and TRBJ1-1, reads GAGVSQTPSNKVTEKGKYVELRCDPISGHTALYWYRQSLGQGPEFLIYFQGTGAADDSGLPNDRFFAVRPEGSVSTLKIQRTERGDSAVYLCASSPFSNTEAFFGQGTRLTVV.

V usage is TRBV7-6 and J usage is TRBJ2-7; 11 bases match TRBD1. From germline, CDR1 is SGHVS and CDR2 FNYEAQ. This CDR3 spans 14 amino acids. V was clipped by 4 bases and J by 3 bases; unmatched bases: 2. The CDR3 loop reads CASSSGQGDYEQYF. CDR3 sequence (DNA): TGTGCCAGCAGCTCGGGACAGGGGGACTACGAGCAGTACTTC.

V and J are TRBV2 and TRBJ2-2, with D possibly being TRBD1 (6 bases). V lost 10 bases and J lost 2, with 14 bases in between. The CDR3 has 14 residues. CDR1 and CDR2 from the germline V gene are SNHLY and FYNNEI. CDR3: CATRQELNTGELFF. The CDR3 DNA sequence: TGTGCCACCAGACAGGAGTTAAACACCGGGGAGCTGTTTTTT. The variable domain in full, with the rest retrieved from reference TRBV2 and TRBJ2-2, is EPEVTQTPSHQVTQMGQEVILRCVPISNHLYFYWYRQILGQKVEFLVSFYNNEISEKSEIFDDQFSVERPDGSNFTLKIRSTKLEDSAMYFCATRQELNTGELFFGEGSRLTVL.

This clone occurred once. The gene calls are TRBV9 and TRBJ1-2, with D perhaps TRBD1 (5 bases). V was clipped by 1 base and J by 2 bases, with 6 bases between them. The CDR3 is 13 amino acids. CDR1 SGDLS and CDR2 YYNGEE come from the germline V gene. CDR3 DNA sequence: TGTGCCAGCAGCGTAACAGGAAACTATGGCTACACCTTC. This gives the protein CASSVTGNYGYTF.

For this clone: An end of the junction differs from the germline gene, which may be a read error. The genes are TRBV7-9 and TRBJ2-7; 11 nucleotides agree with TRBD2. The CDR3 is 18 residues long. From germline, CDR1 is SEHNR and CDR2 FQNEAQ (reference sequence). The chain's CDR3 is CASSLETSGDLGIYEQYF. CDR3 DNA sequence: TGTGCCAGCAGTTTAGAGACTAGCGGGGACCTCGGGATATACGAGCAGTACTTC.

The rearrangement links TRBV27 to TRBJ1-6; TRBD1 is a possible D gene (6 bases). The CDR3 contains 17 residues. Germline CDR1 reads MNHEY; CDR2 reads SMNVEV (reference sequence). Trimming removed 6 bases from V and 0 bases from J, with 15 bases in between. The CDR3 sequence is CASSLGQMSSYNSPLHF. The CDR3 DNA reads TGTGCCAGCAGCCTCGGACAGATGAGCTCCTATAATTCACCCCTCCACTTT.

The chain recombines TRBV5-4 with TRBJ2-5; the match to TRBD2 covers 13 bases. The J segment lost 6 bases and the V segment lost 2 bases, leaving 7 bases of the junction unmatched. Germline assignment: CDR1 SGHNT and CDR2 YYREEE (reference sequence). The CDR3 has 16 residues. In DNA, the CDR3 is TGTGCCAGCAGCTTTGGACTAGCGGGAGTTGGAAAGACCCAGTACTTC. Encoded protein: CASSFGLAGVGKTQYF. The full variable domain, rest sourced from reference TRBV5-4 and TRBJ2-5, is ETGVTQSPTHLIKTRGQQVTLRCSSQSGHNTVSWYQQALGQGPQFIFQYYREEENGRGNFPPRFSGLQFPNYSSELNVNALELDDSALYLCASSFGLAGVGKTQYFGPGTRLLVL.

The CDR3 DNA reads as TGCGCCAGCAGGAAGGACACCAACACCGGGGAGCTGTTTTTT. It encodes CASRKDTNTGELFF. The chain links TRBV10-2 to TRBJ2-2; possible D gene TRBD1, 5 bases. The CDR3 loop spans 14 amino acids. Germline V gene data show CDR1 as WSHSY and CDR2 as SAAADI. V was cut by 6 bases and J by 2 bases, with 10 bases left in between.

The chain is built from TRBV19 and TRBJ2-5, with 9 bases fitting TRBD1. This CDR3 is built from 15 residues. CDR1 LNHDA and CDR2 SQIVND come from the germline V gene (reference sequence). J gave up 1 base and V 6 bases, and 6 bases lay outside the gene matches. The CDR3 region is CASRTGTGPQETQYF. In DNA, the CDR3 is TGTGCCAGTAGGACCGGGACAGGGCCCCAAGAGACCCAGTACTTC. Using reference TRBV19 and TRBJ2-5 for the parts outside the CDR3, the full variable domain is DGGITQSPKYLFRKEGQNVTLSCEQNLNHDAMYWYRQDPGQGLRLIYYSQIVNDFQKGDIAEGYSVSREKKESFPLTVTSAQKNPTAFYLCASRTGTGPQETQYFGPGTRLLVL.

The J gene is TRBJ2-2, the V gene TRBV19; the match to TRBD2 covers 12 bases. Trimming cost V 7 bases and J 7 bases; bases outside gene matches: 10. The CDR3 spans 16 residues. Germline V gene data show CDR1 as LNHDA and CDR2 as SQIVND (reference sequence). CDR3 region: CASTSRLAGVFGELFF. CDR3 coding DNA: TGTGCCAGTACTTCCAGACTAGCGGGGGTCTTCGGGGAGCTGTTTTTT.

This clone has just a few counts. The chain uses TRBV11-2 and TRBJ2-4; 11 nucleotides line up with TRBD1. The J segment lost 2 bases and the V segment lost 5 bases, leaving 11 bases of the junction unmatched. Germline V CDR1 and CDR2: SGHAT, FQNNGV. The CDR3 covers 18 residues. The CDR3 spells CASSTLGQGGNPKNIQYF. CDR3 nucleotide sequence: TGTGCCAGCAGCACCTTGGGACAGGGGGGAAATCCCAAAAACATTCAGTACTTC.

This CDR3 reads CASSLVSNSYNEQFF. DNA of the CDR3: TGTGCCAGCAGCTTAGTGAGCAACTCCTACAATGAGCAGTTCTTC. V is TRBV7-9 and J is TRBJ2-1; no clear D gene. The length of the CDR3 is 15 residues. Germline CDR1 is SEHNR and CDR2 is FQNEAQ (reference sequence). V lost 1 base, J lost 0 bases, and 7 bases lay in between. The full variable domain, in which reference TRBV7-9 and TRBJ2-1 provide the parts outside the CDR3, is DTGVSQNPRHKITKRGQNVTFRCDPISEHNRLYWYRQTLGQGPEFLTYFQNEAQLEKSRLLSDRFSAERPKGSFSTLEIQRTEQGDSAMYLCASSLVSNSYNEQFFGPGTRLTVL.

V usage is TRBV5-1 and J usage is TRBJ2-1, with D perhaps TRBD1 or TRBD2 (6 bases each). Per germline, CDR1 SGHRS and CDR2 YFSETQ. The CDR3 runs to 15 residues. Between the trimmed V and J ends, which lost 4 bases and 6 bases, there was a span of 17 bases. In DNA form, the CDR3 reads TGCGCCAGCAGCATGGGGGGCGGGGATCGCAATGAGCAGTTCTTC. Its translation: CASSMGGGDRNEQFF.

The V gene is TRBV9, the J gene TRBJ2-3; TRBD2 agrees at 16 bases. V lost 4 bases and J lost 2; bases outside the gene matches: 10. CDR3 size: 19 residues. Germline V gene sequence: CDR1 SGDLS, CDR2 YYNGEE. The CDR3 sequence is CASSPGLAGGLMLTDTQYF. CDR3 nucleotides: TGTGCCAGCAGCCCGGGACTAGCGGGGGGGCTAATGCTCACAGATACGCAGTATTTT.

V gene TRBV6-5 combines with J gene TRBJ2-3; a weak D match, TRBD2 (5 bases). This CDR3 region has 15 residues. Deletions cut 2 bases from V and 0 bases from J, with 9 bases between. CDR1 is MNHEY, CDR2 SVGAGI, per germline. The CDR3 bases are TGTGCCAGCAGTTACAGAGCGGAGAGCACAGATACGCAGTATTTT. Protein: CASSYRAESTDTQYF.

Many counts were recorded for this clone. The chain has TRBV5-1 and TRBJ1-3; TRBD1 is a possible D gene (6 bases). Germline CDR1 is SGHRS and CDR2 is YFSETQ. The ends were cut back, 4 bases at V and 4 bases at J, with 12 bases in the middle. The length of the CDR3 is 14 residues. CDR3 residues: CASSATTGGNTIYF. The CDR3 DNA reads TGCGCCAGCAGCGCGACGACAGGCGGAAACACCATATATTTT.